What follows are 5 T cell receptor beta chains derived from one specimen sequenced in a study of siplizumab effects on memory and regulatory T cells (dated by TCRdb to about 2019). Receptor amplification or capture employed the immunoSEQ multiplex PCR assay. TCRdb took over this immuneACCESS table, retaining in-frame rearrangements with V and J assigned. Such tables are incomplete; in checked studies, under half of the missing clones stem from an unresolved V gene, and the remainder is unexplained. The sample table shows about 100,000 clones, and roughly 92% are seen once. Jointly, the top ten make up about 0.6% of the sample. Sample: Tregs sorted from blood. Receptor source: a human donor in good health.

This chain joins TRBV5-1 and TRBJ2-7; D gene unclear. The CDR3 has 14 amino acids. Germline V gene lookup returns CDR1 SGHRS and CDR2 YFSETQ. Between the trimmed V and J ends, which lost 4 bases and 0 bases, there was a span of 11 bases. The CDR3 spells CASSKQASSYEQYF. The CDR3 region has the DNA TGCGCCAGCAGCAAGCAGGCTAGCTCCTACGAGCAGTACTTC.

CDR3 loop: CASSRGTSGAGETQYF. Written as DNA, the CDR3 is TGTGCCAGCAGCCGCGGGACTAGCGGGGCTGGAGAGACCCAGTACTTC. V gene TRBV6-6 combines with J gene TRBJ2-5; 13 positions agree with TRBD2. The V and J ends lost 6 bases and 4 bases, in that order; junction bases with no gene match: 8. Germline lookup yields CDR1 MNHNY and CDR2 SVGAGI (reference sequence). The CDR3 runs to 16 residues.

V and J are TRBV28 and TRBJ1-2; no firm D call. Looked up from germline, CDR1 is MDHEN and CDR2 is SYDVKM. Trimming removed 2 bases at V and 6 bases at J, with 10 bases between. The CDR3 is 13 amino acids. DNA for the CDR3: TGTGCCAGCAGTTTAAGGCGAAGCGATGGCTACACCTTC. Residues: CASSLRRSDGYTF.

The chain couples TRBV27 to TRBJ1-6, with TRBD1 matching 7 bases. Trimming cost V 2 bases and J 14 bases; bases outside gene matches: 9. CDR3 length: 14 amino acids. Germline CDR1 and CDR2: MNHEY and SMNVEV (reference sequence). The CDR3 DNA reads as TGTGCCAGCAGTTTACGACAGGGAGAACTCTCCCTCCACTTT. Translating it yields CASSLRQGELSLHF.

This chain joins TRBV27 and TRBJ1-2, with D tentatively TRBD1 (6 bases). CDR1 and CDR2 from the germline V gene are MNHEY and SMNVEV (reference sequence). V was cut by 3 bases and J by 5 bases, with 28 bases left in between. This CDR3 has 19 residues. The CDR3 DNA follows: TGTGCCAGCAGTTTTCAGGGGAGAGTGATGGTTCCCCACAGATATGGCTACACCTTC. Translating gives CASSFQGRVMVPHRYGYTF.